Below, 25 T cell receptor beta chains from the same sample are listed, as sequenced in a study of beta chain features in type 1 diabetes. The isolated RNA, all of it, was reverse transcribed, so expressed TCRB transcripts were what got sequenced. Clones were read by immunoSEQ multiplex PCR, and TCRdb kept only the in-frame ones, dropping some. The sample yields more than 300,000 clones, approximately 12% seen once. The sequencing input was naive CD4+ T cells from blood. The receptors shown here come from a man aged 18 to 30 in good health.

The V gene is TRBV30, the J gene TRBJ2-1, with 8 positions matching TRBD2. The germline V gene has CDR1 GTSNPN and CDR2 SVGIG (reference sequence). J was trimmed by 4 bases and V by 0 bases; bases with no gene match: 8. The CDR3 consists of 16 residues. CDR3 amino acids: CAWSVVGGGPYNEQFF. Written as DNA, the CDR3 is TGTGCCTGGAGTGTAGTCGGGGGGGGCCCTTACAATGAGCAGTTCTTC. The variable domain in full, completed from reference TRBV30 and TRBJ2-1, reads SQTIHQWPATLVQPVGSPLSLECTVEGTSNPNLYWYRQAAGRGLQLLFYSVGIGQISSEVPQNLSASRPQDRQFILSSKKLLLSDSGFYLCAWSVVGGGPYNEQFFGPGTRLTVL.

The genes are TRBV5-1 and TRBJ2-2, with D possibly being TRBD2 (5 bases). Germline loops: CDR1 SGHRS, CDR2 YFSETQ. V dropped 0 bases and J dropped 6 bases, with 9 bases sitting between them. This CDR3 spans 14 amino acids. The CDR3 nucleotides are TGCGCCAGCAGCTTGGTTCGAGGGTCCGGGGAGCTGTTTTTT. Protein product: CASSLVRGSGELFF.

The gene calls are TRBV19 and TRBJ1-6; D is ambiguous. Between the trimmed V and J ends, which lost 3 bases and 9 bases, there was a span of 9 bases. The germline V gene has CDR1 LNHDA and CDR2 SQIVND (reference sequence). This CDR3 is 13 amino acids long. CDR3 DNA: TGTGCCAGTAGTATTACCCCCGGTTCACCCCTCCACTTT. It translates to CASSITPGSPLHF.

This clone appeared a few times. The V and J genes are TRBV7-3 and TRBJ2-1; TRBD2 matches at 14 bases. V shed 6 bases and J 9 bases; nucleotides not matched to a gene: 10. This CDR3 comprises 16 residues. Germline V gene data show CDR1 as SGHTA and CDR2 as FQGTGA. The CDR3 DNA reads TGTGCCAGCAGACCCACGCCGGGACTAGCGGGAGTTGAGCAGTTCTTC. As protein: CASRPTPGLAGVEQFF.

The sample holds a few counts of this clone. V is TRBV7-2 and J is TRBJ2-6; D is perhaps TRBD1 (6 bases). CDR1 and CDR2 from the germline V gene are SGHTA and FQGNSA. The CDR3 loop spans 16 amino acids. V was pared by 1 base and J by 3 bases, with 10 bases between. The DNA of the CDR3 is TGTGCCAGCAGCTTAGACAGGGCTGGTGGGGCCAACGTCCTGACTTTC. Translating it yields CASSLDRAGGANVLTF.

This clone occurred once. The V and J genes are TRBV28 and TRBJ1-5, with TRBD1 identical over 9 bases. Losses at the gene ends were 6 bases for V and 6 bases for J; bases not matched to a gene: 6. The CDR3 extends over 14 amino acids. From germline, CDR1 is MDHEN and CDR2 SYDVKM. The CDR3 region is CASSATGGFQPQHF. The CDR3 nucleotides read TGTGCCAGCAGCGCGACAGGGGGGTTTCAGCCCCAGCATTTT.

V and J are TRBV19 and TRBJ1-1, with TRBD1 as a possible D gene (5 bases). The V end lost 6 bases, the J end lost 9 bases, and 17 bases lay between the germline ends. The CDR3 has 13 amino acids. Per germline, CDR1 LNHDA and CDR2 SQIVND (reference sequence). The CDR3 is CASSLLAGRQAFF. CDR3 nucleotides: TGTGCCAGTAGCCTTCTAGCAGGGAGGCAAGCTTTCTTT.

This CDR3 reads CASSRLAGGETQYF. Here the CDR3 DNA reads TGTGCCAGCAGTCGATTAGCGGGAGGAGAGACCCAGTACTTC. The chain joins TRBV6-5 to TRBJ2-5, with TRBD2 identical over 10 bases. The germline CDR1 and CDR2 sequences are MNHEY and SVGAGI. V lost 5 bases to trimming and J lost 4 bases; unmatched junction nucleotides: 4. This CDR3 spans 14 amino acids.

The rearrangement uses TRBV10-2 and TRBJ2-7; D is uncertain. V lost 8 bases and J 3 bases, leaving 14 bases between the germline ends. This CDR3 has 13 residues. The germline gives CDR1 WSHSY, CDR2 SAAADI. Here the CDR3 reads CASGHSRHYEQYF. The CDR3 coding sequence is TGCGCCAGCGGGCACAGTAGACACTACGAGCAGTACTTC.

This clone was detected only a few times. The V call is TRBV28, the J call TRBJ2-7, with 8 bases fitting TRBD1. The CDR3 is 14 amino acids. From germline, CDR1 is MDHEN and CDR2 SYDVKM. Trimming removed 3 bases from V and 4 bases from J; junction bases left unmatched: 5. DNA of the CDR3: TGTGCCAGCAGTTTCCAGGGGGCCCAATACGAGCAGTACTTC. Translation: CASSFQGAQYEQYF.

On this clone itself: This same CDR3 is encoded by further DNA sequences in the sample. V usage is TRBV15 and J usage is TRBJ2-1, with no clear D. Germline V gene data show CDR1 as LNHNV and CDR2 as YYDKDF (reference sequence). V lost 1 base and J lost 4, with 8 bases in between. The CDR3 spans 14 residues. The CDR3 here is CATSRASRYNEQFF. The DNA for the CDR3 is TGTGCCACCAGCAGAGCCTCTAGGTACAATGAGCAGTTCTTC.

This clone was seen more than once but under ten times. The chain is built from TRBV2 and TRBJ1-5; tentatively, D is TRBD1 (6 bases). CDR1 is SNHLY and CDR2 is FYNNEI in the germline V gene. This CDR3 is built from 14 residues. V gave up 4 bases and J gave up 5 bases, with 12 bases separating them. The CDR3 bases are TGTGCCAGCAGTGCTGGGGACAAATATCAGCCCCAGCATTTT. It yields the protein CASSAGDKYQPQHF.

This clone was observed a few times. The V and J genes are TRBV9 and TRBJ2-7, with 9 bases fitting TRBD2. The germline CDR1 and CDR2 sequences are SGDLS and YYNGEE. With V trimmed by 0 bases and J by 3 bases, 10 bases remained unmatched. The CDR3 is 17 residues long. CDR3 bases: TGTGCCAGCAGCGTAGATCCCACCGGGACTAGCATCTACGAGCAGTACTTC. This translates into CASSVDPTGTSIYEQYF.

Details on this clone: Other DNA sequences in the sample encode the same CDR3. CDR3 residues: CASSRYSNQPQHF. CDR3 nucleotide sequence: TGTGCCAGCAGCCGGTATAGCAATCAGCCCCAGCATTTT. The rearrangement uses TRBV6-1 and TRBJ1-5; D is unclear. The CDR3 is made up of 13 amino acids. Germline CDR1 is MNHNS and CDR2 is SASEGT. Deletions cut 6 bases from V and 0 bases from J, with 6 bases between.

This clone turned up a few times. The J gene is TRBJ2-3, the V gene TRBV5-1; 9 bases match TRBD1. Germline V gives CDR1 SGHRS, CDR2 YFSETQ. Germline trimming cut 4 bases from V and 5 bases from J; bases unmatched to any gene: 5. There are 14 residues in the CDR3. The DNA for the CDR3 is TGCGCCAGCAGCCCAACAGGGGGCGGAGATACGCAGTATTTT. Encoded protein: CASSPTGGGDTQYF.

This clone was recorded a few times. Here the CDR3 reads CSVKGQLSGNTIYF. The CDR3 nucleotides read TGCAGCGTGAAGGGACAGCTCTCTGGAAACACCATATATTTT. The genes are TRBV29-1 and TRBJ1-3, with 7 positions matching TRBD1. Germline assignment: CDR1 SQVTM and CDR2 ANQGSEA. After removal of 6 bases from V and 0 bases from J, the junction contained 5 bases not matched to a gene. This CDR3 has 14 residues.

This clone occurred a few times. The chain couples TRBV9 to TRBJ2-1; D ambiguous. The CDR3 is made up of 15 amino acids. The germline V and J ends were trimmed by 4 bases and 0 bases, with 11 bases remaining between them. Germline CDR1 SGDLS, CDR2 YYNGEE. The CDR3 loop reads CASSPRPDSYNEQFF. DNA for the CDR3: TGTGCCAGCAGCCCGCGCCCCGACTCCTACAATGAGCAGTTCTTC.

This clone was observed a few times. The genes are TRBV28 and TRBJ1-6; 10 bases are a match to TRBD1. With V trimmed by 8 bases and J by 9 bases, 1 base remained unmatched. The CDR3 runs to 12 residues. Germline-derived CDR1 and CDR2 are MDHEN and SYDVKM. The CDR3: CASGQGGSPLHF. The CDR3 DNA sequence: TGTGCCAGCGGACAGGGGGGTTCACCCCTCCACTTT.

The rearrangement joins TRBV27 to TRBJ2-3; 10 bases line up with TRBD2. J lost 4 bases, V lost 3 bases, and 4 bases had no gene match. Germline assignment: CDR1 MNHEY and CDR2 SMNVEV (reference sequence). The CDR3 spans 15 residues. The CDR3: CASSLSGGAADTQYF. The CDR3 DNA reads as TGTGCCAGCAGTTTGAGCGGGGGGGCCGCAGATACGCAGTATTTT.

The V and J genes are TRBV15 and TRBJ2-2, with D perhaps matching TRBD1 (6 bases). Germline-derived CDR1 and CDR2 are LNHNV and YYDKDF (reference sequence). The CDR3 is 16 amino acids. The V end was cut by 3 bases, the J end by 4 bases, with 15 bases between. CDR3 in DNA: TGTGCCACCAGCAGCGGACAGCTTCGTTCCACCGGGGAGCTGTTTTTT. The encoded protein is CATSSGQLRSTGELFF.

This clone was detected only a few times. V gene TRBV11-1 combines with J gene TRBJ1-2; TRBD1 might be the D (5 bases). CDR1 is SGHAT, CDR2 FQDESV, per germline (reference sequence). The V end lost 6 bases, the J end lost 8 bases, and 16 bases lay between the germline ends. The CDR3 consists of 13 residues. CDR3 sequence (DNA): TGTGCCAGCAGTTTACCAGGGTACGGAGGCTACACCTTC. Protein product: CASSLPGYGGYTF.

This clone was seen repeatedly, ten times or more. The rearrangement joins TRBV29-1 to TRBJ2-1; possible D gene TRBD2, 6 bases. The CDR3 loop spans 13 amino acids. Germline CDR1 is SQVTM and CDR2 is ANQGSEA. Deletions cut 4 bases from V and 7 bases from J, with 14 bases between. CDR3 DNA sequence: TGCAGCGTTGTTCGCGGGACGGATAATGAGCAGTTCTTC. Translating it yields CSVVRGTDNEQFF.

The table lists this clone with a few counts. The rearrangement joins TRBV7-2 to TRBJ2-3; 10 nucleotides agree with TRBD2. Trimming took 5 bases from V and 6 from J; bases not matched to a gene: 11. This CDR3 comprises 16 residues. Germline V gene data show CDR1 as SGHTA and CDR2 as FQGNSA. DNA of the CDR3: TGTGCCAGCAGCCTACTATGGCTAGCGGGGGTGGATACGCAGTATTTT. Encoded protein: CASSLLWLAGVDTQYF.

This clone was picked up a small number of times. The chain recombines TRBV28 with TRBJ2-1, with D perhaps matching TRBD2 (5 bases). The CDR3 is 13 amino acids. Germline-derived CDR1 and CDR2 are MDHEN and SYDVKM. Trimming cost V 5 bases and J 6 bases, with 11 bases left between them. In nucleotides, the CDR3 is TGTGCCAGCAGTCCTAGCCCAGGCAATGAGCAGTTCTTC. Translation gives CASSPSPGNEQFF.

The V call is TRBV28, the J call TRBJ1-5; a weak D match, TRBD1 (5 bases). CDR3 length: 14 amino acids. Trimming took off 6 bases at V and 2 bases at J, with 11 bases between the two ends. Germline values: CDR1 MDHEN, CDR2 SYDVKM. CDR3 sequence reads: CASRRGGGNQPQHF. The CDR3 DNA reads as TGTGCCAGCAGGAGGGGAGGAGGCAATCAGCCCCAGCATTTT.